The T cell receptor beta chain described here comes from a study of cytomegalovirus exposure and HLA in healthy donors (dated by TCRdb to about 2017). Background on the whole study: An earlier analysis of approximately 640 of the donors reported 276 Gb of sequence data and 120 million or so unique TCR beta sequences from about 179 million T cells. Typing coverage varied by locus: about 620-630 donors for A, B, C, DRB1 and DQB1; around 560 for DQA1; nearly 610 for DPA1; around 450 for DPB1. Among the roughly 400 genotyped donors, about 83% belonged to the genetic ancestry cluster associated with self-reported Caucasian donors. A later genetic analysis took genome-wide SNP genotypes for about three fifths of the roughly 670 donors and used that subset as a discovery cohort. Rather than drawing on any new phenotypic data, the later analysis identified candidate immune exposures from TCR beta sequences and the way those sequences occurred across donors. To predict cytomegalovirus infection status, the study combined high-throughput TCR immunosequencing, statistical association of individual TCRs with disease status, and machine learning. Along with the roughly 670-subject first cohort, a separate validation cohort of roughly 110 different subjects was used. The study used immunosequencing to profile the T cell repertoires of 666 subjects and linked those repertoires to cytomegalovirus serostatus. Both class I and class II loci were covered by HLA typing, at four-digit resolution. Every repertoire in the discovery cohort had been generated on one and the same sequencing platform. Because of strong linkage in the cohort, roughly five DR-DQ haplotypes were treated as single units for association and clustering. The study aimed to test whether cataloging public T cell receptors could reveal signatures of past pathogen exposure. Alongside the repertoire data, information on donor age, sex, ethnicity and CMV serostatus was compiled. In an earlier analysis of several hundred of the donors, high-throughput TCR beta sequencing was used to judge whether each TCR beta V gene segment behaved as functional or pseudogenic. Across approximately 400 genotyped donors of the cohort, an average of about 240,000 unique TCR beta nucleotide sequences per donor were sequenced, and roughly 20% of those sequences were non-productive. A later analysis re-analyzed previously published TCR beta repertoires from approximately 670 donors and added high-resolution HLA genotyping to study TCR occurrence patterns. An early release that covered some 640 HLA-typed donors contained approximately 300 gigabases of sequencing data and 65 million to 100 million unique TCR sequences.

In total, fewer than 750 healthy bone marrow donors made up the cohort. At the time of sampling, all cohort members were nominally healthy, though unrecorded immune exposures were likely present. The donor tested CMV seronegative and was one of the 352 seronegative cohort members. Each donor provided a peripheral blood sample, and peripheral blood mononuclear cells were used for TCR beta sequencing. Genomic DNA extraction from the blood cell samples was performed with the Qiagen DNeasy Blood Extraction Kit. Turning to this clone: It lacks a known antigen.

Libraries came from the immunoSEQ multiplex PCR assay. For the multiplex PCR, a mixture combining 60 forward primers for TCR Vbeta segments and 13 reverse primers for TCR Jbeta segments was used. The CDR3 region of rearranged TCR beta genes was amplified from genomic DNA with a multiplex PCR assay. On the Illumina HiSeq System, the amplified TCR beta libraries were sequenced as 87-base-pair reads. As for the original processing: In a later analysis, tens of millions of unique TCR beta chains were counted across the approximately 640 repertoires, and roughly 11 million of these chains were shared by at least two donors. Raw reads were error-corrected and collapsed into unique sequences with a nearest-neighbor algorithm that merged closely related sequences to remove PCR and sequencing errors. CDR3 sequences were aligned to IMGT reference sequences to assign V, D and J gene segments. Each retained sequence needed at least a six-nucleotide match to both a V gene segment and a J gene segment. A rearrangement was called productive if the CDR3 had no stop codons and remained in frame with V and J, and every other rearrangement was called non-productive. Following IMGT convention, CDR3 was defined as the stretch from the second conserved V-encoded cysteine up to the conserved J-encoded phenylalanine. Sequences without an unambiguous match to a single V gene segment were excluded from the earlier analysis of approximately 560 of the donors. An earlier analysis of about 590 of the donors classified V segments as functional when productive rearrangements were above 56.7% and as segregating when the standard deviation between donors was above 5%. A statistical classification framework was built to diagnose cytomegalovirus status from the catalog of TCR beta chain sequences. V and J gene assignment, in a later analysis, came from comparing TCR nucleotide sequences with IMGT/GENE-DB human TR gene sequences. The TCRdist pipeline was used in a later analysis to assign CDR3 sequences and most-parsimonious VDJ recombination scenarios. In a later analysis, every TCR beta chain was defined by the combination of its CDR3 amino acid sequence and its V-gene family, and reads without a unique V-gene family were dropped. A later analysis removed several hundred highly shared, low-generation-probability nucleotide sequences to deal with suspected cross-contamination and a sequencing artifact. In a later analysis, a clonal expansion index was calculated for each public chain from normalized within-repertoire ranks of inferred template counts. In a later analysis, generation probabilities were computed using a VDJ recombination model fitted to out-of-frame rearrangements, and the results were checked against IGoR. A later analysis scored TCR-TCR, TCR-HLA and TCR-CMV co-occurrence with hypergeometric tests, applying a repertoire-size bias correction to TCR pairs. False discovery rates were estimated in a later analysis by permuting HLA or CMV assignments 20 times. A later analysis grouped co-occurring TCRs with DBSCAN, adding TCRdist sequence similarity when clustering within HLA-allele-positive subsets. Repertoires with fewer than 30,000 or more than 120,000 public chains, plus five repertoires with anomalous nucleotide sharing, were excluded from co-occurrence clustering. In TCRdb, the immuneACCESS table is reduced to in-frame sequences with V and J assigned. These tables do not hold every clone; where another copy was compared, an unresolved V gene accounts for under half, and the others remain unexplained. The V and J calls and clone size were taken over from that table, and D and trimming were inferred from the DNA. The sample table records about 130,000 clones. Of the sample, around 2.9% falls within the top ten clones.

Sequences SGHVS (CDR1) and FNYEAQ (CDR2) are obtained from the germline V gene. The CDR3 runs 16 residues from the cysteine to the phenylalanine. The kept DNA is CDR3 alone, 48 bases in frame from the first base. The V end loses 0 bases and the J end loses 2 bases, and a stretch of 14 bases separates them. What the authors observed across the whole study: The 87-base-pair reads could not distinguish some IMGT-functional V segments, including TRBV6-2 and TRBV6-3, so those segments were excluded. Linkage disequilibrium might explain the correlated functional status among segregating V segments, but an unknown experimental factor could not be excluded. The classifier was reported to diagnose cytomegalovirus status with high specificity and sensitivity in both the original and validation cohorts. It was suggested by the authors that the approach could potentially be generalized to other disease states and immunological phenotypes. According to a later analysis, TCR association rates differed among HLA loci, with DRB1 alleles showing the most associated TCRs and HLA-C alleles showing the fewest. A later analysis associated about 17,000 TCR beta sequences with specific HLA alleles at a false discovery rate of 0.05. The presence/absence analyses assumed that sequencing depth was roughly uniform across donors, and that assumption may not be true. Because HLA typing was missing for some donors at each locus, association tests included only the typed subset. In a later analysis, HLA-associated TCR beta chains showed more clonal expansion and lower generation probabilities than non-associated chains that were equally common. In a later analysis, most CMV-associated TCR beta chains were found to appear HLA-restricted, with HLA associations seemingly driven largely by CMV exposure. While some public TCRs were present in many individuals, most TCR sequences turned up only very rarely across donors. According to a later analysis, parvovirus B19, influenza, CMV and Epstein-Barr virus appeared linked to several top co-occurrence clusters. The sequencing pipeline was judged likely to have produced a cluster of highly shared sequence variants as a technical artifact. According to a later genetic analysis, donors in an Asian-associated ancestry cluster had fewer N-insertions in productive TCRs than the roughly 670-donor mean. A further reported finding was that TCR beta sequences accurately predicted the HLA-A and HLA-B alleles for most subjects in the first cohort. Fewer than 20 rarely observed V segments, including chromosome 9 orphons, were excluded from the earlier analysis of several hundred of the donors because counts were too low. An association between a missense DCLRE1C variant and V-gene and J-gene trimming of TCR beta chains was found in a later genetic analysis and replicated in an independent cohort. Broadly in line with IMGT annotations, most TCR beta V segments showed up in productive rearrangements about 87% or about 30% of the time in an earlier analysis of roughly 590 of the donors. The study gave a list of 150 to 200 TCR beta chains associated with cytomegalovirus. In this cohort, only TCR beta chains were sequenced, and detectable features were limited by the absence of alpha or paired-chain data. CMV serostatus was the only immune exposure information available for the cohort. Three of the identified cytomegalovirus-associated TCR beta chains were confirmed in vitro to be specific for cytomegalovirus antigens. Assigning TCR associations to individual alleles was difficult when HLA alleles, especially DR and DQ, strongly co-occurred.

The chain employs TRBV7-6 and TRBJ2-7, and possibly TRBD1, on 6 matching bases. The sequence came from a man aged 25 to 40 in good health and CMV-seronegative. Material for sequencing was PBMCs. DNA sequence: TGTGCCAGCAGCTTAGCCTCGGCTCCAGGGGCCTACGAGCAGTACTTC. Its product reads: CASSLASAPGAYEQYF.